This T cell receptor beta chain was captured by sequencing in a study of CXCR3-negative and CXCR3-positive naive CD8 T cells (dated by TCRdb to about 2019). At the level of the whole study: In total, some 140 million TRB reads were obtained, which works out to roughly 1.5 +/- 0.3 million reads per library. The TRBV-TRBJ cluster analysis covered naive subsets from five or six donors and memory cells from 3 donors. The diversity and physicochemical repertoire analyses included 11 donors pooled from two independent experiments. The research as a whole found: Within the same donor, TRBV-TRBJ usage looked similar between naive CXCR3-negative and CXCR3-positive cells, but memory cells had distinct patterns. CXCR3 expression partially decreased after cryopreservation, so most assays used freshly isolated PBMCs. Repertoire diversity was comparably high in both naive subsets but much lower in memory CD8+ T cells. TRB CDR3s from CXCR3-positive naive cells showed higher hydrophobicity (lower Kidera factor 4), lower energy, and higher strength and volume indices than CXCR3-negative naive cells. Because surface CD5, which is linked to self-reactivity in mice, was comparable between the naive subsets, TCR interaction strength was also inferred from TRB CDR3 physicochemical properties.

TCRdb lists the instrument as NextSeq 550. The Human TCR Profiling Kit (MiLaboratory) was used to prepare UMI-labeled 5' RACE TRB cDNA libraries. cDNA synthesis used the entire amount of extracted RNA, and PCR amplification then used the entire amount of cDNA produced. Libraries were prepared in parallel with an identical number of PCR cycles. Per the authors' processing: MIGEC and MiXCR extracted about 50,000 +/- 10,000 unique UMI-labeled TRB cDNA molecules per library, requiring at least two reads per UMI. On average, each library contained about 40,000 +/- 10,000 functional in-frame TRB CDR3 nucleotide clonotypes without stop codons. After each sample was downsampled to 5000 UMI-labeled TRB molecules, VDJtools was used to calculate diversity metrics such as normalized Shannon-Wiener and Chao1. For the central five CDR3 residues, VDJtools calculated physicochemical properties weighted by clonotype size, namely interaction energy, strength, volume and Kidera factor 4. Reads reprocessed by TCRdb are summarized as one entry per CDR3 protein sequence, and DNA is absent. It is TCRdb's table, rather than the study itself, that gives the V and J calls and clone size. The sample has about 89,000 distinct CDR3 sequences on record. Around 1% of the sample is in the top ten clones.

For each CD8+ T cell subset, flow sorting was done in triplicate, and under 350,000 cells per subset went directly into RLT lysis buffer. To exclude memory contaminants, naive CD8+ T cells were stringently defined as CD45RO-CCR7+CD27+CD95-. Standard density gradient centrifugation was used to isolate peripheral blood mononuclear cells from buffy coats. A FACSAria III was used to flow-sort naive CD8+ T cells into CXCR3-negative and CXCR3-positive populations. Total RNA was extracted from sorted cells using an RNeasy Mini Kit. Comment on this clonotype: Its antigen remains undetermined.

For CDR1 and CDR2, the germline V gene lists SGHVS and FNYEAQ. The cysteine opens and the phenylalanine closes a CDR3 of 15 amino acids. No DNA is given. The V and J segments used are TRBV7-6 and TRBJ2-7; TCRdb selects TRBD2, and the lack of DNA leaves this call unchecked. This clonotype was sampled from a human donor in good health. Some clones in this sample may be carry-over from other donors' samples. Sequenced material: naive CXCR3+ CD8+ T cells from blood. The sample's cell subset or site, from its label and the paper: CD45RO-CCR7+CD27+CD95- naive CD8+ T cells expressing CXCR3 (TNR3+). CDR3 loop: CASSPLPGLANEQYF.